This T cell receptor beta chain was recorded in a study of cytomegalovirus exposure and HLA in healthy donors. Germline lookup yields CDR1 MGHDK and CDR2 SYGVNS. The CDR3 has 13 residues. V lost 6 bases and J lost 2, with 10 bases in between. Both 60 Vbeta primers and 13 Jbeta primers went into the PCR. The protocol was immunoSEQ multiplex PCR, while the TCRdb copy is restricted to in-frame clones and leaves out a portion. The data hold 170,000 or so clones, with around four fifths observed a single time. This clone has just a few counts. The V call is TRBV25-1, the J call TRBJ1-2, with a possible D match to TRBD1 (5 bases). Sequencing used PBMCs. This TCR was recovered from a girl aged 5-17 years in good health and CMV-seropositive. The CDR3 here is CASRSDRNYGYTF. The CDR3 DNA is TGTGCCAGCAGATCCGACAGAAACTATGGCTACACCTTC.